Listed below are T cell receptor beta chains from one sample, sequenced in a study of PD-L1 blockade in urothelial cancer. The assay was immunoSEQ multiplex PCR, and TCRdb's table has in-frame clones only and misses some. The table shows about 82,000 clones, with around 80% occurring only once. The starting material was PBMCs, obtained around atezolizumab (anti-PD-L1) treatment. The source of these receptors is a man aged 65 to 79 with urothelial cancer. CDR3s include the opening cysteine and the closing phenylalanine or tryptophan. Each record gives: CDR3 DNA, CDR3 protein, clone size, D gene, J gene, V gene. A D gene is named only where the DNA matches it firmly. For some rows the clone size is stated as once, few or many, or as a class when expanded; others skip it.

CDR3nt: TGTGCCAGTTCGATTGTACAGGGGAGTAACAACTATGGCTACACCTTC
CDR3aa: CASSIVQGSNNYGYTF
abundance: .
d_gene: TRBD1
j_gene: TRBJ1-2
v_gene: TRBV19

CDR3nt: TGTGCCAGCAGTGAGGCCAGCAATCAGCCCCAGCATTTT
CDR3aa: CASSEASNQPQHF
abundance: .
d_gene: .
j_gene: TRBJ1-5
v_gene: TRBV2

CDR3nt: TGTGCCAGCAGCTTGGTGGGGGGGGTGGACCAAGAGACCCAGTACTTC
CDR3aa: CASSLVGGVDQETQYF
abundance: .
d_gene: TRBD2
j_gene: TRBJ2-5
v_gene: TRBV7-2

CDR3nt: TGTGCCAGCAGCGCCGTAGACAGAGACACTGAAGCTTTCTTT
CDR3aa: CASSAVDRDTEAFF
abundance: .
d_gene: .
j_gene: TRBJ1-1
v_gene: TRBV11-1

CDR3nt: TGCGCCAGCGAAAGCGGGAGGGCCAACAATGAGCAGTTCTTC
CDR3aa: CASESGRANNEQFF
abundance: .
d_gene: TRBD2
j_gene: TRBJ2-1
v_gene: TRBV5-1

CDR3nt: TGTGCCAGCACCCCCTTCTGGGGAGGGACAGGGGATGAGCAGTACTTC
CDR3aa: CASTPFWGGTGDEQYF
abundance: .
d_gene: TRBD1
j_gene: TRBJ2-7
v_gene: TRBV6-6

CDR3nt: TGTGCCAGCAGCCCAAAGACAGGGTCCACCGGGGAGCTGTTTTTT
CDR3aa: CASSPKTGSTGELFF
abundance: .
d_gene: TRBD1
j_gene: TRBJ2-2
v_gene: TRBV7-8

CDR3nt: TGTGCCAGCAGCCAAGAGGCAGGGACTCTCGATCAGCCCCAGCATTTT
CDR3aa: CASSQEAGTLDQPQHF
abundance: many
d_gene: .
j_gene: TRBJ1-5
v_gene: TRBV4-2

CDR3nt: TGCGCCAGCAGCTCGGGGACTAGCGGGAGGATAGGGGGGGTCACAGATACGCAGTATTTT
CDR3aa: CASSSGTSGRIGGVTDTQYF
abundance: .
d_gene: TRBD2
j_gene: TRBJ2-3
v_gene: TRBV4-1

CDR3nt: TGCGCCAGCAGCTCGGACAGGGGGCCGGGGGCTAATGAAAAACTGTTTTTT
CDR3aa: CASSSDRGPGANEKLFF
abundance: .
d_gene: TRBD1
j_gene: TRBJ1-4
v_gene: TRBV5-1

CDR3nt: TGCGCCAGCAGCCGAGGGGGACTAGCGGTCTTGGGAAATGAGCAGTTCTTC
CDR3aa: CASSRGGLAVLGNEQFF
abundance: few
d_gene: TRBD2
j_gene: TRBJ2-1
v_gene: TRBV4-1

CDR3nt: TGTGCCACTTATCGTAGTGGGAGGGCCAGGGAGCAGTACTTC
CDR3aa: CATYRSGRAREQYF
abundance: .
d_gene: TRBD2
j_gene: TRBJ2-7
v_gene: TRBV6-5

CDR3nt: TGTGCCAGTAGTACCCCGGAGACAGGTAGGGTGACTGAAGCTTTCTTT
CDR3aa: CASSTPETGRVTEAFF
abundance: .
d_gene: .
j_gene: TRBJ1-1
v_gene: TRBV19